The present entry profiles one T cell receptor beta chain with its context. These data belong to a study of blood T cell repertoires in COVID-19. For the study at large: Spain, Italy and the United States supplied samples that represented acute and convalescent COVID-19. Sample material is recorded as cDNA or gDNA derived from T cells, B-cell-depleted T cells, or PBMCs.

CDR3 size: 14 residues. Trimming shortened V by 1 base and J by 3 bases, and 7 bases separated the two germline ends. Germline CDR1 reads SGHVS; CDR2 reads FNYEAQ. Source study methods: How many nucleated cells were present was estimated from reference gene primer amplification. Only in-frame clones appear in the TCRdb table, and some are missing; sequencing was by immunoSEQ multiplex PCR. V, J and clone size were drawn from that table, and D and trimming were deduced from the DNA. The data contain 90,000 to 130,000 clones, about 88% of them seen just once; the ten biggest clones take up approximately 3.4%.

The TCR originated in a woman between 45 and 60 years old with acute or convalescent COVID-19. The sample comprised peripheral blood. The chain joins TRBV7-6 to TRBJ1-5; D is unclear. CDR3 amino acids: CASSLGHINQPQHF. The CDR3 nucleotides are TGTGCCAGCAGCTTAGGACATATCAATCAGCCCCAGCATTTT.